The next 6 T cell receptor beta chains were all read from a single sample in a study of T cell responses to AZD1222 COVID-19 vaccine. TCRdb keeps only in-frame clones here, not all; method: immunoSEQ multiplex PCR. The data hold around 180,000 clones, with 80% to 95% observed a single time. Sequenced here: peripheral blood, sampled on day 0 of AZD1222 vaccination. The origin of the receptors is an adult in good health.

The chain uses TRBV5-5 and TRBJ2-2; either TRBD1 or TRBD2 may fit D (5 bases each). With 0 bases removed from V and 2 bases from J, the gap between germline ends came to 14 bases. The germline V gene has CDR1 SGHKS and CDR2 YYEKEE (reference sequence). CDR3 length: 17 amino acids. CDR3 residues: CASSLDMVGDNTGELFF. The CDR3 nucleotides are TGTGCCAGCAGCTTGGATATGGTGGGGGATAACACCGGGGAGCTGTTTTTT.

CDR3 sequence reads: CASSLFIPARGTEAFF. The CDR3 DNA reads TGTGCCAGCAGTTTATTTATACCAGCCAGGGGAACTGAAGCTTTCTTT. V gene TRBV27 combines with J gene TRBJ1-1; a possible D gene is TRBD1 (6 bases). Germline V lookup: CDR1 MNHEY, CDR2 SMNVEV (reference sequence). Trimming left V 1 base short and J 5 bases short, with 17 bases between. This CDR3 spans 16 amino acids.

This chain connects TRBV7-6 to TRBJ1-4; TRBD1 matches 7 bases. CDR1 and CDR2 from the germline V gene are SGHVS and FNYEAQ. The length of the CDR3 is 14 residues. Losses at the gene ends were 5 bases for V and 8 bases for J; bases not matched to a gene: 8. The DNA of the CDR3 is TGTGCCAGCAGCACCCGACAGGGAGGGGAAAAACTGTTTTTT. This gives the protein CASSTRQGGEKLFF.

The CDR3 loop reads CASSGWGEAEAFF. For the CDR3, the DNA is TGCGCCAGCAGTGGGTGGGGGGAGGCTGAAGCTTTCTTT. The V call is TRBV5-1, the J call TRBJ1-1, with D possibly TRBD1 on 5 matching bases. Looked up from germline, CDR1 is SGHRS and CDR2 is YFSETQ. With 5 bases removed from V and 6 bases from J, the gap between germline ends came to 14 bases. The CDR3 extends over 13 amino acids.

The chain carries TRBV9 and TRBJ2-1, with TRBD2 as a possible D gene (6 bases). This CDR3 comprises 15 residues. Germline CDR1 and CDR2: SGDLS and YYNGEE. Trimming removed 5 bases from V and 0 bases from J, with 12 bases in between. The CDR3 nucleotides read TGTGCCAGCAGTGGCGGGGCTTTCTCCTACAATGAGCAGTTCTTC. Protein product: CASSGGAFSYNEQFF.

Comment on this clone: The same CDR3 is also encoded by other DNA sequences in this sample. V gene TRBV19 combines with J gene TRBJ1-1; tentatively, D is TRBD1 (6 bases). CDR1 is LNHDA and CDR2 is SQIVND in the germline V gene (reference sequence). With 3 bases removed from V and 1 base from J, the gap between germline ends came to 6 bases. The CDR3 covers 13 residues. The CDR3 spells CASSMGQNTEAFF. CDR3 nucleotides: TGTGCCAGTAGTATGGGACAGAACACTGAAGCTTTCTTT.